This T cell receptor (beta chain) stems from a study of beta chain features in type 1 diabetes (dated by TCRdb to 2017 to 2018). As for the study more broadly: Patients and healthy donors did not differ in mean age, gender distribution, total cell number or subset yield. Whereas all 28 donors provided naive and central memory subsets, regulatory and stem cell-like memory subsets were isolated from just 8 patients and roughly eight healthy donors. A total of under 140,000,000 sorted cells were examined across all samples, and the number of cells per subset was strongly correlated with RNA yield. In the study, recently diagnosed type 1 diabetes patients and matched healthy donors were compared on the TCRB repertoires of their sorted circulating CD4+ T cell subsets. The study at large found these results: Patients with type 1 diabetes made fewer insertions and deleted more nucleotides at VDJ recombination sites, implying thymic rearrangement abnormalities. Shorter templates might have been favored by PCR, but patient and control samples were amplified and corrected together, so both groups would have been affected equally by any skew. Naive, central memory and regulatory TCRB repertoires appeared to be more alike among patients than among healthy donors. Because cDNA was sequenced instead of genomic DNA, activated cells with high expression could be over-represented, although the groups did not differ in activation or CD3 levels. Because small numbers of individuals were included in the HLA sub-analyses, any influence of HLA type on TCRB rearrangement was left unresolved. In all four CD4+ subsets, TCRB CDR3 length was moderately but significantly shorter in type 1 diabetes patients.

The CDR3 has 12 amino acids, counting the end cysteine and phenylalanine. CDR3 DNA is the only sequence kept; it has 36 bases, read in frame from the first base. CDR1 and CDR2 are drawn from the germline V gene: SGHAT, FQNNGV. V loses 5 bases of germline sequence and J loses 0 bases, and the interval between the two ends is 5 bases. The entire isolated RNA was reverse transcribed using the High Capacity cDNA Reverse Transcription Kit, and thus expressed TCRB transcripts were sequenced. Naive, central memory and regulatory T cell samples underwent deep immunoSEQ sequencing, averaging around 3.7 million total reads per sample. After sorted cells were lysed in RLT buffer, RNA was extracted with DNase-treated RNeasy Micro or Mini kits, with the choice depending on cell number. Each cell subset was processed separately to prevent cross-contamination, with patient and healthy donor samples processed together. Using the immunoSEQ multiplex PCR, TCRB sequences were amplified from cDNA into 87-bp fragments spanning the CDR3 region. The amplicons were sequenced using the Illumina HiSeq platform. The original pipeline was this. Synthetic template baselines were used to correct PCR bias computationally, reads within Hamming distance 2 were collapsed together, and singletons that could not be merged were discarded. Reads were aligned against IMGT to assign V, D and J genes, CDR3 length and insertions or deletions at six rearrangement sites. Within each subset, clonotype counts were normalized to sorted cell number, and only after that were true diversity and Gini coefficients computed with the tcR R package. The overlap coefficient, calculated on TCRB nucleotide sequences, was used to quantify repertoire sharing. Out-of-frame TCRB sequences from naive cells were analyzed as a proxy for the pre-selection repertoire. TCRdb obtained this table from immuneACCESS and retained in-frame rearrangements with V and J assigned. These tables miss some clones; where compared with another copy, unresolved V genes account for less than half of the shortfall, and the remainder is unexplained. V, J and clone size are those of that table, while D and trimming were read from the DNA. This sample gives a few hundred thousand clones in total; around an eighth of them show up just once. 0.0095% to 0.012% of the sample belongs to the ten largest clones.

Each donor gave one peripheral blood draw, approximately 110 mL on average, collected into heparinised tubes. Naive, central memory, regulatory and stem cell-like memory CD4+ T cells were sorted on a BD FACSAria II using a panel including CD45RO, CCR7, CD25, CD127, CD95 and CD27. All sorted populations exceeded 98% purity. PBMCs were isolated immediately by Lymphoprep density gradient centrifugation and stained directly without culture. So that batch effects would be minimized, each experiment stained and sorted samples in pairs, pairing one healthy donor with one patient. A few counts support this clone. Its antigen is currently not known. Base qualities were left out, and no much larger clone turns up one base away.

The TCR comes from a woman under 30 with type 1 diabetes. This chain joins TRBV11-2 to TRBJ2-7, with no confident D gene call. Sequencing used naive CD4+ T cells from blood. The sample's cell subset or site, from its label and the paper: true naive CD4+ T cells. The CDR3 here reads CASSRSSYEQYF. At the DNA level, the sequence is TGTGCCAGCAGCCGTAGCTCCTACGAGCAGTACTTC.